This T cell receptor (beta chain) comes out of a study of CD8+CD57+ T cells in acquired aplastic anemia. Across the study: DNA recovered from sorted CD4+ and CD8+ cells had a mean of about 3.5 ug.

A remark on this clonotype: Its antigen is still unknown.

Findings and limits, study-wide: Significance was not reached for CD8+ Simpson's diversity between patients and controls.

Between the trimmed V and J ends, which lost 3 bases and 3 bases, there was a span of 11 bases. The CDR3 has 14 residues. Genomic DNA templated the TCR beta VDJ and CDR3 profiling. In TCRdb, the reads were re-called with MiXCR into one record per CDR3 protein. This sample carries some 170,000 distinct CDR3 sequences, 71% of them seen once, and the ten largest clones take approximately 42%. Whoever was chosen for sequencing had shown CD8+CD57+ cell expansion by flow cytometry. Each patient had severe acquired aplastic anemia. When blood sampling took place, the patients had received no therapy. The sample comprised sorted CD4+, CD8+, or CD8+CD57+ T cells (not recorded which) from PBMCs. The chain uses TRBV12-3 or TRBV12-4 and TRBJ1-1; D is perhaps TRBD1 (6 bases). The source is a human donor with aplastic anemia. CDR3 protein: CASSFRGIYTEAFF. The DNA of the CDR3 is TGTGCCAGCAGTTTCAGGGGTATTTACACTGAAGCTTTCTTT.